This TCR beta chain stems from a study of T cells in Graves' hyperthyroidism and ophthalmopathy. TCR beta CDR3 regions were amplified from RNA. First-round RT-PCR of the TCR CDR3 relied on the HTBI primer set. Using its own MiXCR run on the multiplex PCR reads, TCRdb lists one record per CDR3 protein. The repertoire holds hundreds of thousands of distinct CDR3 sequences, with about 14% as singletons. Stable disease denoted Graves' hyperthyroidism without ophthalmopathy progression within 18 months. This clonotype was found many times. Antigen specificity is unknown. Points from the study as a whole: Ophthalmopathy was told apart from stable hyperthyroidism by a 13 V-J model.

This CDR3 spans 15 amino acids. Trimming took 5 bases from V and 7 from J; bases not matched to a gene: 9. Germline V gives CDR1 PRHDT, CDR2 FYEKMQ (reference sequence). This chain connects TRBV13 to TRBJ2-1, with 9 bases aligning to TRBD1. This clonotype was sampled from a woman in her late teens or twenties with Graves' hyperthyroidism. The specimen was blood. The CDR3 nucleotides read TGTGCCAGCAGCCTCCCGGGACAGGGCAATAATGAGCAGTTCTTC. Amino acids: CASSLPGQGNNEQFF.